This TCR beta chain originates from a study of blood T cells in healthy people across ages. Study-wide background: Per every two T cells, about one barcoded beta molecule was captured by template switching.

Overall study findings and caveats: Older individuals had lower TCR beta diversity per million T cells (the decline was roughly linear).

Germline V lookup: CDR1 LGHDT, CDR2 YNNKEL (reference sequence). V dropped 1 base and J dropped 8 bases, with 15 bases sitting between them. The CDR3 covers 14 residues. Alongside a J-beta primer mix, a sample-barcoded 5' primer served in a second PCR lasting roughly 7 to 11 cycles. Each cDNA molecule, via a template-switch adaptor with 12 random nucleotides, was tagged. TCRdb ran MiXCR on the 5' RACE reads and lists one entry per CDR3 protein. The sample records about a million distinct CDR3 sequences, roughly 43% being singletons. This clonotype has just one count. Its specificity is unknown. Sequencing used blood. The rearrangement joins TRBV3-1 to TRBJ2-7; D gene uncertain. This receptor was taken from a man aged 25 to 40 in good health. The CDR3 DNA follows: TGTGCCAGCAGCCAAGTTAACACAGCTACGCAGCAGTACTTC. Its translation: CASSQVNTATQQYF.